The 23 T cell receptor beta chains presented below share a single source sample, sequenced in a study of T-cell reconstitution after alpha-beta-depleted transplantation in children (dated by TCRdb to 2016 to 2017). The treatment or condition label, as the study defines it: allogeneic hematopoietic cell transplantation with graft depleted of TCRalphabeta T cells and CD19 B cells. Receptor amplification or capture employed PCR. The run used an Illumina HiSeq 2500. Molecular barcoding was employed in the preparation of TCR libraries, with unique molecular identifiers being used to normalize TCRbeta repertoire quantification. In-frame beta chains were kept once TCRdb had trimmed the public reads at Q25 with fastp and called clones with MiXCR. Every distinct CDR3 protein forms one entry, paired with its most common genes and DNA. The sample table holds fewer than 500,000 distinct CDR3 sequences, of which roughly two fifths were seen once. The top ten clonotypes cover under 35% of the sample.

Sample: PBMCs, taken before TCRalphabeta/CD19-depleted stem cell transplant. Every receptor here comes from a girl aged 2 to 10 with aplastic anemia, due to receive a stem cell transplant.

This clonotype was seen just once. V and J are TRBV15 and TRBJ2-3, with 9 positions matching TRBD2. This CDR3 region has 17 residues. J gave up 6 bases and V 2 bases, and 12 bases lay outside the gene matches. Germline CDR1 reads LNHNV; CDR2 reads YYDKDF (reference sequence). The CDR3 protein is CATSRPVGLAMGDTQYF. DNA of the CDR3: TGTGCCACCAGCAGACCCGTGGGACTAGCAATGGGGGATACGCAGTATTTT.

The chain recombines TRBV10-3 with TRBJ2-3, with D perhaps TRBD2 (7 bases). The CDR3 loop spans 15 amino acids. Germline CDR1 ENHRY, CDR2 SYGVKD. The chain's CDR3 is CAIGGGPVRSDTQYF. The CDR3, as DNA: TGTGCGATTGGCGGGGGCCCGGTGCGATCAGATACGCAGTATTTT.

This clonotype was detected only once. The J gene is TRBJ2-1, the V gene TRBV30; 8 nucleotides match TRBD2. The ends lost 5 bases at V and 0 bases at J; junction bases unmatched: 3. Germline V gene sequence: CDR1 GTSNPN, CDR2 SVGIG (reference sequence). This CDR3 comprises 14 residues. The CDR3 sequence is CAWGAGASYNEQFF. In nucleotides, the CDR3 is TGTGCCTGGGGAGCGGGAGCCTCCTACAATGAGCAGTTCTTC.

This clonotype appeared a single time. A read error is likely, as this CDR3 ends without the conserved phenylalanine or tryptophan. V is TRBV27 and J is TRBJ2-3; a weak D match, TRBD2 (5 bases). Trimming removed 7 bases at V and 12 bases at J, with 14 bases between. Germline V gene data show CDR1 as MNHEY and CDR2 as SMNVEV (reference sequence). This CDR3 region has 11 residues. The CDR3 nucleotides read TGTGCCAGCACCATCCGGGATCTACAGTATTCT. Protein sequence: CASTIRDLQYS.

This clonotype was detected once. V is TRBV12-3 or TRBV12-4 and J is TRBJ2-3; no clear D gene. The germline V and J ends were trimmed by 1 base and 4 bases, with 9 bases remaining between them. The CDR3 totals 14 residues. The CDR3 DNA sequence: TGTGCCAGCAGTTTAGGAGAGCCCCCAGATACGCAGTATTTT. Its protein is CASSLGEPPDTQYF.

About this clonotype itself: A read error may be the cause here, since a much bigger clone is one base away. The chain joins TRBV3-1 to TRBJ2-3; no reliable D call. V was clipped by 1 base and J by 1 base, with 3 bases between them. Germline V lookup: CDR1 LGHDT, CDR2 YNNKEL (reference sequence). The CDR3 contains 13 residues. CDR3 DNA sequence: TGTGCCAGCAGCCAAGGACGCACAGATACGCAGTATTTT. It codes for CASSQGRTDTQYF.

V is TRBV5-6 and J is TRBJ2-5; TRBD2 might be the D (5 bases). The V end was cut by 4 bases, the J end by 5 bases, with 18 bases between. There are 15 residues in the CDR3. Germline-derived CDR1 and CDR2 are SGHDT and YYEEEE. CDR3 coding DNA: TGTGCCAGCAGCAATCCCCCCGAGGGAAGGGAGACCCAGTACTTC. Translating gives CASSNPPEGRETQYF.

The sample holds a few counts of this clonotype. The chain links TRBV12-3 or TRBV12-4 to TRBJ1-2, with D possibly TRBD1 on 5 matching bases. The V gene lost 7 bases and the J gene lost 7 bases, with 19 bases spanning the gap. The CDR3 has 14 residues. The chain's CDR3 is CASTQRGSFGGYTF. The DNA of the CDR3 is TGTGCCAGCACCCAACGGGGGAGCTTTGGTGGCTACACCTTC.

This clonotype was counted a few times. The chain is built from TRBV6-1 and TRBJ2-1; 10 nucleotides match TRBD2. Germline V CDR1 and CDR2: MNHNS, SASEGT. The CDR3 covers 15 residues. V trimming: 8 bases; J trimming: 1 base; junction bases outside the gene matches: 5. The CDR3: CASSKRGGSYNEQFF. CDR3 DNA sequence: TGTGCCAGCTCAAAGCGGGGGGGGTCCTACAATGAGCAGTTCTTC.

This clonotype occurred many times. The chain employs TRBV3-1 and TRBJ1-6; D uncertain. The CDR3 spans 15 residues. Trimming took 1 base from V and 7 from J, leaving 11 bases between them. Germline V gives CDR1 LGHDT, CDR2 YNNKEL (reference sequence). The CDR3, as DNA: TGTGCCAGCAGCCAAGGGCGGGCTCGGAATTCACCCCTCCACTTT. Translation: CASSQGRARNSPLHF.

J is TRBJ2-5 and V is TRBV5-1, with no clear D. Germline CDR1 and CDR2: SGHRS and YFSETQ. V shed 0 bases and J shed 5 bases, with 14 bases lying between them. The CDR3 is 15 amino acids. CDR3 amino acids: CASSLVQAPSETQYF. The CDR3 DNA follows: TGCGCCAGCAGCTTGGTTCAGGCCCCTTCGGAGACCCAGTACTTC.

This chain connects TRBV10-3 to TRBJ2-5; TRBD2 might be the D (6 bases). The germline V gene encodes CDR1 ENHRY and CDR2 SYGVKD. CDR3 size: 14 residues. Trimming took 0 bases from V and 5 from J, leaving 10 bases between them. The chain's CDR3 is CAISESRRGETQYF. In nucleotides, the CDR3 is TGTGCCATCAGTGAGTCCAGACGGGGGGAGACCCAGTACTTC.

The V gene is TRBV30, the J gene TRBJ2-3; D is perhaps TRBD2 (5 bases). Trimming shortened V by 0 bases and J by 6 bases, and 13 bases separated the two germline ends. This CDR3 is 14 amino acids long. CDR1 is GTSNPN, CDR2 SVGIG, per germline (reference sequence). CDR3 in DNA: TGTGCCTGGAGTGTACAGCGGCCTACTGATACGCAGTATTTT. Amino acid sequence: CAWSVQRPTDTQYF.

The chain recombines TRBV27 with TRBJ1-2; 12 nucleotides agree with TRBD1. Germline-derived CDR1 and CDR2 are MNHEY and SMNVEV (reference sequence). This CDR3 contains 18 residues. The V and J ends lost 2 bases and 4 bases, in that order; junction bases with no gene match: 11. The CDR3 protein is CASSLLGTGGIYGYGYTF. The CDR3 DNA reads TGTGCCAGCAGTTTACTCGGGACAGGGGGCATTTACGGCTATGGCTACACCTTC.

The chain combines TRBV20-1 with TRBJ1-5, with D unresolved. CDR1 DFQATT and CDR2 SNEGSKA come from the germline V gene (reference sequence). The CDR3 is 15 amino acids. With 3 bases removed from V and 2 bases from J, the gap between germline ends came to 14 bases. CDR3 protein: CSASETGWGNQPQHF. The CDR3 nucleotides are TGCAGTGCTAGTGAAACGGGGTGGGGCAATCAGCCCCAGCATTTT.

This chain joins TRBV12-3 or TRBV12-4 and TRBJ2-3, with TRBD2 identical over 9 bases. The CDR3 runs 15 residues. V shed 5 bases and J 1 base; nucleotides not matched to a gene: 4. The CDR3: CASSAQRGGTDTQYF. The CDR3 DNA is TGTGCCAGCAGTGCTCAGCGGGGGGGCACAGATACGCAGTATTTT.

As regards this clonotype: Just one base apart from a much larger clone, this may be a read error. The chain carries TRBV2 and TRBJ1-1, with a possible D match to TRBD1 (5 bases). The CDR3 runs 11 residues. The germline gives CDR1 SNHLY, CDR2 FYNNEI. The CDR3 loop is CASRGQAEALF. Here the CDR3 DNA reads TGTGCCAGCAGAGGACAAGCTGAAGCTTTGTTT.

The chain joins TRBV5-5 to TRBJ2-1; D uncertain. In germline, CDR1 is SGHKS, CDR2 YYEKEE (reference sequence). V was cut by 4 bases and J by 2 bases, with 13 bases left in between. This CDR3 has 15 residues. This CDR3 reads CASSMNTVTYNEQFF. CDR3 DNA: TGTGCCAGCAGCATGAATACCGTCACCTACAATGAGCAGTTCTTC. The full variable domain, its missing parts supplied by reference TRBV5-5 and TRBJ2-1, is DAGVTQSPTHLIKTRGQQVTLRCSPISGHKSVSWYQQVLGQGPQFIFQYYEKEERGRGNFPDRFSARQFPNYSSELNVNALLLGDSALYLCASSMNTVTYNEQFFGPGTRLTVL.

V gene TRBV20-1 combines with J gene TRBJ1-2, with D perhaps TRBD1 (5 bases). The V gene lost 1 base and the J gene lost 6 bases, with 9 bases spanning the gap. The germline CDR1 and CDR2 sequences are DFQATT and SNEGSKA (reference sequence). This CDR3 has 12 residues. The chain's CDR3 is CSARGRTHGYTF. CDR3 coding DNA: TGCAGTGCTAGAGGCAGGACACATGGCTACACCTTC.

This clonotype was seen repeatedly, ten times or more. As DNA, the CDR3 is TGCAGTGCCGGGACTACCTCCAATGAGCAGTTCTTC. Translated: CSAGTTSNEQFF. V gene TRBV20-1 combines with J gene TRBJ2-1, with 7 bases lining up with TRBD2. The trim removed 6 bases at V and 6 bases at J, leaving 5 bases unmatched. Per the germline V gene, CDR1 is DFQATT and CDR2 is SNEGSKA (reference sequence). This CDR3 region has 12 residues.

This clonotype came up many times. V and J are TRBV5-5 and TRBJ2-1; D is perhaps TRBD2 (7 bases). Germline V lookup: CDR1 SGHKS, CDR2 YYEKEE (reference sequence). The CDR3 extends over 17 amino acids. V dropped 2 bases and J dropped 6 bases, with 21 bases sitting between them. In DNA, the CDR3 is TGTGCCAGCAGCTTCCCACCAAGGAGGGGGGGTGTCAATGAGCAGTTCTTC. This sequence encodes CASSFPPRRGGVNEQFF. The full variable domain, in which reference TRBV5-5 and TRBJ2-1 provide the parts outside the CDR3, is DAGVTQSPTHLIKTRGQQVTLRCSPISGHKSVSWYQQVLGQGPQFIFQYYEKEERGRGNFPDRFSARQFPNYSSELNVNALLLGDSALYLCASSFPPRRGGVNEQFFGPGTRLTVL.

In nucleotides, the CDR3 is TGTGCCAGCAGCCCGGACAGGGCCTTCACAGATACGCAGTATTTT. Translated, it gives CASSPDRAFTDTQYF. This sequence joins TRBV11-2 and TRBJ2-3; 8 bases map to TRBD1. This CDR3 contains 15 residues. Germline V gives CDR1 SGHAT, CDR2 FQNNGV. V trimming: 5 bases; J trimming: 2 bases; junction bases outside the gene matches: 6.

The chain employs TRBV15 and TRBJ2-1; 13 bases are a match to TRBD2. Germline CDR1 and CDR2: LNHNV and YYDKDF (reference sequence). The CDR3 has 16 amino acids. The V gene end was trimmed by 5 bases and the J gene end by 7 bases; junction bases not matched to a gene: 8. CDR3 in DNA: TGTGCCACCAGCCCCAGGACTAGCGGGAGCAGTAATGAGCAGTTCTTC. Protein: CATSPRTSGSSNEQFF. Full variable domain (missing parts from reference TRBV15 and TRBJ2-1): DAMVIQNPRYQVTQFGKPVTLSCSQTLNHNVMYWYQQKSSQAPKLLFHYYDKDFNNEADTPDNFQSRRPNTSFCFLDIRSPGLGDTAMYLCATSPRTSGSSNEQFFGPGTRLTVL.